Described below is a single T cell receptor (beta chain) sequence and its context. The data stem from a study of blood T cells in healthy people across ages. PCR was performed a second time for about 6 to 12 cycles using a sample-barcoded 5' primer and a J-beta primer mix. From the 5' RACE reads, TCRdb called clonotypes with MiXCR, one entry per CDR3 protein. Of about 1.4 million distinct CDR3 sequences in the sample, approximately 59% were seen once. The CDR3 totals 16 residues. Germline CDR1 and CDR2: SNHLY and FYNNEI. After removal of 7 bases from V and 0 bases from J, the junction contained 8 bases not matched to a gene.

Source material: blood. This sequence was found in a young man in good health. The chain employs TRBV2 and TRBJ2-5; TRBD2 agrees at 10 bases. CDR3 nucleotides: TGTGCCAGCATCGCTAGCGGGGGTTGGTACCAAGAGACCCAGTACTTC. Residues: CASIASGGWYQETQYF. Supplemented by reference TRBV2 and TRBJ2-5, the full variable domain reads EPEVTQTPSHQVTQMGQEVILRCVPISNHLYFYWYRQILGQKVEFLVSFYNNEISEKSEIFDDQFSVERPDGSNFTLKIRSTKLEDSAMYFCASIASGGWYQETQYFGPGTRLLVL.